Listed here are 7 T cell receptor beta chains from one sample, sequenced in a study of blood T cell repertoires in COVID-19. Assay used: immunoSEQ multiplex PCR; TCRdb lists only in-frame clones, some missing. The repertoire includes 350,000 to 450,000 clones, less than 90% of them detected once, and roughly 6.6% sits in the top ten. The sample was peripheral blood. These receptors originate from a woman aged 55-70 years with COVID-19, enrolled during active disease.

This chain links TRBV7-2 with TRBJ2-1; 8 nucleotides align to TRBD2. The CDR3 loop spans 16 amino acids. CDR1 SGHTA and CDR2 FQGNSA come from the germline V gene. Germline trimming cut 5 bases from V and 5 bases from J; bases unmatched to any gene: 11. For the CDR3, the DNA is TGTGCCAGCAGCCCCAGATGGGCGGGGGGTCACAATGAGCAGTTCTTC. It specifies CASSPRWAGGHNEQFF.

The gene calls are TRBV19 and TRBJ2-2; D unclear. The germline V gene encodes CDR1 LNHDA and CDR2 SQIVND (reference sequence). With 2 bases removed from V and 2 bases from J, the gap between germline ends came to 6 bases. This CDR3 is 14 amino acids long. This CDR3 reads CASSIYSNTGELFF. The DNA of the CDR3 is TGTGCCAGTAGTATATATAGCAACACCGGGGAGCTGTTTTTT.

The chain is built from TRBV18 and TRBJ2-7; unclear D gene. The V gene's germline CDR1 is KGHSH and CDR2 LQKENI. The CDR3 has 13 residues. Trimming left V 0 bases short and J 4 bases short, with 7 bases between. The CDR3 sequence: CASSPPSNYEQYF. CDR3 nucleotides: TGTGCCAGCTCACCACCCTCTAATTACGAGCAGTACTTC.

The rearrangement uses TRBV19 and TRBJ2-2; no clear D. Germline assignment: CDR1 LNHDA and CDR2 SQIVND (reference sequence). Trimming removed 7 bases from V and 2 bases from J, with 17 bases in between. CDR3 length equals 16 residues. The CDR3 nucleotides are TGTGCCAGTACCCCCTCCCACAGAGACAACACCGGGGAGCTGTTTTTT. This codes for CASTPSHRDNTGELFF.

The rearrangement joins TRBV27 to TRBJ2-6; possibly TRBD1 for D (5 bases). CDR3 length: 17 residues. V was clipped by 3 bases and J by 2 bases, with 14 bases between them. The V gene's germline CDR1 is MNHEY and CDR2 SMNVEV (reference sequence). CDR3 amino acids: CASSFISRGAGANVLTF. DNA for the CDR3: TGTGCCAGCAGTTTCATCTCTAGGGGTGCTGGGGCCAACGTCCTGACTTTC.

This clone was recorded once. The chain is built from TRBV6-5 and TRBJ2-1; possibly TRBD2 for D (7 bases). From germline, CDR1 is MNHEY and CDR2 SVGAGI. This CDR3 region has 14 residues. Trimming took 7 bases from V and 7 from J, leaving 17 bases between them. The CDR3 DNA reads TGTGCCAGCAAGGGGGGGGGCAGTAGTAATGAGCAGTTCTTC. It specifies CASKGGGSSNEQFF.

The V gene is TRBV3-1 (or the pseudogene TRBV3-2), the J gene TRBJ1-5; the D gene is possibly TRBD1 (5 bases). V was cut by 6 bases and J by 3 bases, with 21 bases left in between. Germline V lookup: CDR1 LGHDT, CDR2 YNNKEL (reference sequence). The CDR3 sequence is 17 residues long. The CDR3 nucleotides are TGTGCCAGCAGATATACCCCGGGGGGGAGCTACAATCAGCCCCAGCATTTT. This encodes CASRYTPGGSYNQPQHF.